This is a list of T cell receptor beta chains from one sample in a study of control samples from healthy donors and cancer patients. Produced via immunoSEQ multiplex PCR; TCRdb's table is partial and in-frame only. The sample shows about 94,000 clones, approximately 86% of them seen only once. The sample consisted of blood. These receptor sequences come from a woman aged 45-65 years in good health. Each CDR3 is given with its conserved first and last residue. A D gene is named only where the DNA matches it firmly. The size of a clone is reported for some rows only, either as once, few or many, or as a class for expanded clones.

j_gene | d_gene | v_gene | abundance | CDR3nt | CDR3aa
TRBJ1-1 | . | TRBV6-5 | once | TGTGCCAGCAGGGTCGTTTGGTGGGCTTTCTTT | CASRVVWWAFF
TRBJ1-4 | . | TRBV7-2 | . | TGTGCCAGCAGCTTAAATGCGTTTCCAAATGAAAAACTGTTTTTT | CASSLNAFPNEKLFF
TRBJ2-7 | TRBD1 | TRBV7-9 | . | TGTGCCAGCAGCTCTGAAGATTCCGGGACAGGGTTTGAGCAGTACTTC | CASSSEDSGTGFEQYF
TRBJ2-3 | . | TRBV18 | . | TGTGCCAGCTCACCCCCGAACACCCGAAGCACAGATACGCAGTATTTT | CASSPPNTRSTDTQYF
TRBJ2-2 | . | TRBV6-2/TRBV6-3 | . | TGTGCCAGCAGTGACGCCACGGGGGAGCTGTTTTTT | CASSDATGELFF
TRBJ1-3 | TRBD1 | TRBV4-3 | . | TGCGCCAGCAGCCAAGAACTGACAGGGCGACCTGGAAACACCATATATTTT | CASSQELTGRPGNTIYF
TRBJ2-1 | . | TRBV5-4 | . | TGTGCCAGCAGCTTGGCGGGACGCCCGAGCTCCTACAATGAGCAGTTCTTC | CASSLAGRPSSYNEQFF
TRBJ2-5 | TRBD2 | TRBV3-1/TRBV3-2 | . | TGTGCCAGCATTAAAGGCGGGAGTTTGGAGACCCAGTACTTC | CASIKGGSLETQYF
TRBJ2-3 | . | TRBV4-3 | . | TGCGCCAGCAGCGATGTGGGGCTCTCGATGGATACGCAGTATTTT | CASSDVGLSMDTQYF
TRBJ1-3 | . | TRBV11-2 | . | TGTGCCAGCAGCTTAGGACCCGGGACTGGAAACACCATATATTTT | CASSLGPGTGNTIYF
TRBJ1-2 | . | TRBV28 | . | TGTGCCAGCAGCCAGGGGCCGGGCTACACCTTC | CASSQGPGYTF
TRBJ2-1 | TRBD2 | TRBV5-1 | . | TGCGCCAGCAGCCCCGGCGGCCTAGCGGGGGGAGGAGAGCAGTTCTTC | CASSPGGLAGGGEQFF
TRBJ2-7 | . | TRBV7-3 | few | TGTGCCAGCAGCTCAGACAGTTCTAGTAGGCAGTACTTC | CASSSDSSSRQYF
TRBJ2-1 | . | TRBV10-3 | . | TGTGCCATCAGTGACAGGGGTAGGAATGAGCAGTTCTTC | CAISDRGRNEQFF
TRBJ2-1 | . | TRBV6-1 | . | TGTGCCAGCAGTGAACAGGGGAATGAGCAGTTCTTC | CASSEQGNEQFF
TRBJ2-5 | TRBD2 | TRBV7-8 | . | TGTGCCAGCAGCTTAGTAAGGGCGTCGGGGGGGCAAGGGACCCAGTACTTC | CASSLVRASGGQGTQYF
TRBJ2-5 | . | TRBV13 | once | TGTGCCAGCAGCTTAGGCCCGCCAGAGCAAGAGACCCAGTACTTC | CASSLGPPEQETQYF
TRBJ2-1 | . | TRBV11-3 | . | TGTGCCAGCAGCTTAGACGGGGGCAGGGGGGTGAGTGGTGAGCAGTTCTTC | CASSLDGGRGVSGEQFF
TRBJ2-1 | . | TRBV4-3 | . | TGCGCCAGCAGCCCTCAGCTAGCCGAGGGGGGTAATGAGCAGTTCTTC | CASSPQLAEGGNEQFF
TRBJ2-7 | TRBD1 | TRBV3-1/TRBV3-2 | . | TGTGCCAGCAGCCAGCGGACAGGGGACGAGCAGTACTTC | CASSQRTGDEQYF
TRBJ1-4 | TRBD1 | TRBV10-1 | . | TGCGCCAGCTACAGGGGGCAGAAGGAAAAACTGTTTTTT | CASYRGQKEKLFF
TRBJ1-1 | TRBD1 | TRBV19 | . | TGTGCCAGTAGTCTAAGAGGACAGGCGGAGGTGAACACTGAAGCTTTCTTT | CASSLRGQAEVNTEAFF
TRBJ2-3 | . | TRBV4-1 | . | TGCGCCAGCAGCCAAGATAGAGTAGCATCGGATACGCAGTATTTT | CASSQDRVASDTQYF
TRBJ2-7 | TRBD2 | TRBV13 | . | TGTGCCAGCAGCTTCCAAAGCGGGGCCTTCGCTGTCGAGCAGTACTTC | CASSFQSGAFAVEQYF
TRBJ1-1 | TRBD1 | TRBV6-2/TRBV6-3 | . | TGTGCCAGCAGTTACTCTGAGGGGGCTCTCGCTTTCTTT | CASSYSEGALAFF
TRBJ2-3 | TRBD1 | TRBV27 | . | TGTGCCAGCAGTTTGACAGGGGCTAGCACAGATACGCAGTATTTT | CASSLTGASTDTQYF
TRBJ2-2 | . | TRBV7-2 | . | TGTGCCAGCAGCCTAGAACCGACAGGGAACACCGGGGAGCTGTTTTTT | CASSLEPTGNTGELFF
TRBJ2-7 | . | TRBV6-1 | . | TGTGCCAGCAGTGAGAGGGCGGCCGTGGGTGGGTCCCCCTACGAGCAGTACTTC | CASSERAAVGGSPYEQYF
TRBJ2-3 | TRBD1 | TRBV6-5 | . | TGTGCCAGCAGGACAGGGCCCCCCTACACAGATACGCAGTATTTT | CASRTGPPYTDTQYF